This entry lists 20 T cell receptor beta chains sequenced from one sample in a study of human T cells and chemical hapten exposure. MiXCR, applied by TCRdb to the RACE reads, yields one record per CDR3 protein. The table lists about 84,000 distinct CDR3 sequences, about 10% of them singletons. Time point of the sample: patch test 2, 6 weeks after DPC sensitization. As to treatment: therapeutic diphenylcyclopropenone sensitization with weekly scalp DPC. Sample: whole blood, taken in connection with sensitization to the hapten diphenylcyclopropenone (DPC). These receptors were obtained from a woman between 45 and 65 years old with alopecia areata. Some clones in this sample may be carry-over from other donors' samples.

This clonotype has at least ten counts. The chain joins TRBV6-6 to TRBJ1-1, with unresolved D. CDR3 length: 17 amino acids. Germline V lookup: CDR1 MNHNY, CDR2 SVGAGI (reference sequence). V was shortened by 7 bases and J by 6 bases, with 27 bases between the two germline ends. DNA for the CDR3: TGTGCCAGCACCGACAAAAATTCATGGCCCTTTATTGCTGAAGCTTTCTTT. As protein: CASTDKNSWPFIAEAFF.

The V gene is TRBV20-1, the J gene TRBJ2-1, with a tentative D call TRBD2 (5 bases). The CDR3 is 12 residues long. V was clipped by 6 bases and J by 7 bases, with 13 bases between them. CDR1 is DFQATT and CDR2 is SNEGSKA in the germline V gene (reference sequence). The CDR3 sequence is CSAIPGLNEQFF. The CDR3 DNA follows: TGCAGTGCGATCCCGGGATTGAATGAGCAGTTCTTC.

This clonotype occurred many times. CDR3 in amino acids: CASSLIGAIVYEQYF. As DNA, the CDR3 is TGTGCCAGCAGTTTAATCGGCGCGATCGTCTACGAGCAGTACTTC. This chain links TRBV12-3 or TRBV12-4 with TRBJ2-7; D is undetermined. V gave up 2 bases and J gave up 3 bases, with 14 bases separating them. This CDR3 contains 15 residues.

This clonotype has a count of ten or more. J is TRBJ2-1 and V is TRBV2, with 7 bases identical to TRBD2. V shed 8 bases, J shed 9 bases, and the junction held 7 bases outside the gene matches. The CDR3 sequence is 12 residues long. Germline V gene data show CDR1 as SNHLY and CDR2 as FYNNEI. CDR3 sequence reads: CASLGGRTEQFF. The CDR3 bases are TGTGCCAGCCTGGGCGGGAGAACTGAGCAGTTCTTC.

V is TRBV4-1 and J is TRBJ2-1, with D unclear. The ends were cut back, 2 bases at V and 3 bases at J, with 20 bases in the middle. The V gene's germline CDR1 is MGHRA and CDR2 YSYEKL. The CDR3 has 18 residues. The CDR3 region has the DNA TGCGCCAGCAGCCAACCATGCGGCCACCGATCTGGCTACAATGAGCAGTTCTTC. As protein: CASSQPCGHRSGYNEQFF.

In this sample, this clonotype turned up many times. A read error may produce the germline difference seen at one junction end. The chain joins TRBV7-9 to TRBJ1-2, with D perhaps TRBD1 (5 bases). The CDR3 contains 11 residues. Looked up from germline, CDR1 is SEHNR and CDR2 is FQNEAQ (reference sequence). This CDR3 reads CASSLEWGLAF. CDR3 DNA sequence: TGTGCCAGCAGCTTAGAATGGGGACTCGCCTTC. The full variable domain, its missing parts supplied by reference TRBV7-9 and TRBJ1-2, is DTGVSQNPRHKITKRGQNVTFRCDPISEHNRLYWYRQTLGQGPEFLTYFQNEAQLEKSRLLSDRFSAERPKGSFSTLEIQRTEQGDSAMYLCASSLEWGLAFGSGTRLTVV.

The sample holds a few counts of this clonotype. The gene calls are TRBV29-1 and TRBJ1-1; D might be TRBD1 (6 bases). Looked up from germline, CDR1 is SQVTM and CDR2 is ANQGSEA. This CDR3 comprises 12 residues. Trimming stripped 4 bases from V and 7 bases from J, with 13 bases between. The CDR3 spells CSVVNTGLEAFF. DNA of the CDR3: TGCAGCGTTGTTAATACAGGGCTTGAAGCTTTCTTT.

The chain uses TRBV4-1 and TRBJ2-3; D possibly corresponds to TRBD2 (6 bases). In germline, CDR1 is MGHRA, CDR2 YSYEKL. V was shortened by 6 bases and J by 2 bases, with 12 bases between the two germline ends. The length of the CDR3 is 14 residues. Here the CDR3 reads CASRKAGVTDTQYF. CDR3 in DNA: TGCGCCAGCAGAAAAGCGGGTGTCACAGATACGCAGTATTTT.

This chain links TRBV9 with TRBJ2-7, with 9 nucleotides matching TRBD1. The CDR3 is 15 amino acids. The ends lost 4 bases at V and 0 bases at J; junction bases unmatched: 5. Germline V lookup: CDR1 SGDLS, CDR2 YYNGEE. CDR3 bases: TGTGCCAGCAGCTCCGGGACAGGGAGCTCCTACGAGCAGTACTTC. Translating it yields CASSSGTGSSYEQYF. The whole variable domain, remainder taken from reference TRBV9 and TRBJ2-7, is DSGVTQTPKHLITATGQRVTLRCSPRSGDLSVYWYQQSLDQGLQFLIQYYNGEERAKGNILERFSAQQFPDLHSELNLSSLELGDSALYFCASSSGTGSSYEQYFGPGTRLTVT.

The rearrangement joins TRBV3-1 to TRBJ1-5, with D possibly being TRBD1 (6 bases). CDR3 length: 15 residues. Germline V CDR1 and CDR2: LGHDT, YNNKEL (reference sequence). Trimming removed 5 bases at V and 5 bases at J, with 16 bases between. DNA for the CDR3: TGTGCCAGCAGCTTATCCGGGACACAATATCAGCCCCAGCATTTT. Protein: CASSLSGTQYQPQHF.

In its sample, this clonotype was seen a few times. The chain recombines TRBV6-6 with TRBJ2-5, with TRBD2 identical over 7 bases. V lost 8 bases to trimming and J lost 6 bases; unmatched junction nucleotides: 15. The germline V gene encodes CDR1 MNHNY and CDR2 SVGAGI (reference sequence). The CDR3 extends over 15 amino acids. The CDR3 reads CASSFREAAIQTQYF. DNA for the CDR3: TGTGCCAGCTCGTTTCGGGAGGCGGCCATCCAGACCCAGTACTTC.

In its sample, this clonotype was seen many times. J is TRBJ2-7 and V is TRBV20-1, with D maybe TRBD1 (6 bases). The CDR3 runs 13 residues. Looked up from germline, CDR1 is DFQATT and CDR2 is SNEGSKA (reference sequence). For the CDR3, the DNA is TGCAGCGGGACACAGGGTGTCTCCTACGAGCAGTACTTC. Amino acid sequence: CSGTQGVSYEQYF.

This chain joins TRBV6-5 and TRBJ2-7; possibly TRBD2 for D (5 bases). V lost 6 bases, J lost 7 bases, and 22 bases lay in between. The CDR3 is 15 amino acids. Germline V gives CDR1 MNHEY, CDR2 SVGAGI. This chain's CDR3 is CASRKDTRVLVEQYF. The CDR3 DNA reads TGTGCCAGCAGAAAAGATACGAGGGTCCTAGTTGAGCAGTACTTC.

This clonotype appeared a few times. This rearrangement joins TRBV7-9 to TRBJ1-1, with 10 bases lining up with TRBD1. The germline gives CDR1 SEHNR, CDR2 FQNEAQ (reference sequence). The V segment lost 8 bases and the J segment 6 bases; nucleotides outside the gene matches: 6. This CDR3 is built from 13 residues. DNA for the CDR3: TGTGCCAGCGCCCTGACAGGGGGCCCTGAAGCTTTCTTT. This translates into CASALTGGPEAFF.

The chain is built from TRBV29-1 and TRBJ2-5; the match to TRBD2 covers 11 bases. Germline V gene lookup returns CDR1 SQVTM and CDR2 ANQGSEA. V lost 4 bases to trimming and J lost 2 bases; unmatched junction nucleotides: 3. This CDR3 contains 14 residues. The CDR3 sequence is CSVVLAGAQETQYF. CDR3 nucleotides: TGCAGCGTTGTACTAGCGGGAGCTCAAGAGACCCAGTACTTC.

This clonotype was recorded at least ten times. The rearrangement uses TRBV19 and TRBJ2-2; 8 nucleotides line up with TRBD1. The V segment lost 5 bases and the J segment 6 bases; nucleotides outside the gene matches: 8. This CDR3 is 15 amino acids long. The germline V gene encodes CDR1 LNHDA and CDR2 SQIVND (reference sequence). CDR3 region: CASSPPGQVPGELFF. Written as DNA, the CDR3 is TGTGCCAGTAGTCCACCGGGACAGGTGCCCGGGGAGCTGTTTTTT.

The V gene is TRBV7-6, the J gene TRBJ2-3; TRBD2 might be the D (5 bases). Germline V lookup: CDR1 SGHVS, CDR2 FNYEAQ. This CDR3 has 16 amino acids. The V and J ends lost 0 bases and 2 bases respectively, with 12 bases between them. CDR3 sequence (DNA): TGTGCCAGCAGCTTAGCGGGAGCTATCGTCACAGATACGCAGTATTTT. Translation gives CASSLAGAIVTDTQYF.

The chain combines TRBV12-5 with TRBJ2-5, with 9 bases lining up with TRBD1. The CDR3 consists of 13 residues. CDR1 and CDR2 (germline): LGHNT, FRNRAP. CDR3 coding DNA: TGTGCCAGCAGACAGGGGGGGCAAGAGACCCAGTACTTC. Residues: CASRQGGQETQYF. Looking up the rest from reference TRBV12-5 and TRBJ2-5 gives the full variable domain: DARVTQTPRHKVTEMGQEVTMRCQPILGHNTVFWYRQTMMQGLELLAYFRNRAPLDDSGMPKDRFSAEMPDATLATLKIQPSEPRDSAVYFCASRQGGQETQYFGPGTRLLVL.

This chain uses TRBV12-3 or TRBV12-4 with TRBJ1-4; D is uncertain. This CDR3 comprises 12 residues. V dropped 3 bases and J dropped 8 bases, with 7 bases sitting between them. This chain's CDR3 is CASSFPREKLFF. The CDR3 DNA follows: TGTGCCAGCAGTTTCCCCCGAGAAAAACTGTTTTTT.

This clonotype occurred many times. The chain links TRBV9 to TRBJ2-1, with no clear D. The V gene's germline CDR1 is SGDLS and CDR2 YYNGEE. The ends were cut back, 3 bases at V and 10 bases at J, with 11 bases in the middle. This CDR3 region has 12 residues. The CDR3 DNA sequence: TGTGCCAGCAGCGCCGGCCGTGAGGAGCAGTTCTTC. It is translated as CASSAGREEQFF.